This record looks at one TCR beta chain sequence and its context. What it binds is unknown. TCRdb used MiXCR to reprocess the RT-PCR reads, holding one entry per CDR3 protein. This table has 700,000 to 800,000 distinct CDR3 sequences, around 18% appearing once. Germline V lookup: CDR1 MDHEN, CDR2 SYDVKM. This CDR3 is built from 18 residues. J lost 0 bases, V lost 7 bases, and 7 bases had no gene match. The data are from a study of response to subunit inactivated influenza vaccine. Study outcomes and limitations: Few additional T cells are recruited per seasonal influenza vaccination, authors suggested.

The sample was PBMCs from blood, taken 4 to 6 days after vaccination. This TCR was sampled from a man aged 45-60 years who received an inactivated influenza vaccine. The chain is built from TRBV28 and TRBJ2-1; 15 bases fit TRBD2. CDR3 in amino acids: CASIGTSGRSSSYNEQFF. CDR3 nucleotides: TGTGCCAGCATAGGGACTAGCGGGAGGTCCAGCTCCTACAATGAGCAGTTCTTC.